Sequencing of this T cell receptor (beta chain) was carried out in a study of fetal regulatory T cell absence and autoimmunity. Libraries were prepared by immunoSEQ multiplex PCR; TCRdb keeps only in-frame clonotypes and omits some of them. This table has some 87,000 clones, 55% to 75% appearing once. This clone was counted between two and nine times. Its specificity is not known. CDR1 and CDR2 (germline): LNHDA, SQIVND (reference sequence). The CDR3 is 16 residues long. V lost 5 bases and J 1 base, leaving 16 bases between the germline ends. Study conclusions and caveats: The oligoclonal enrichment was interpreted as supporting antigen-driven pancreatic autoimmunity before birth in IPEX syndrome.

The specimen was pancreas tissue. V is TRBV19 and J is TRBJ2-3; D not certain. The TCR originated in a male donor with IPEX syndrome. The CDR3 nucleotides read TGTGCCAGTAGTTACCGGGCCAGAATCGGCACAGATACGCAGTATTTT. Translation: CASSYRARIGTDTQYF.